These T cell receptor beta chains were read from a single sample in a study of blood T cell repertoires in COVID-19. The repertoire was sequenced with immunoSEQ multiplex PCR; TCRdb's copy has only in-frame clones and lacks some. The table shows approximately 120,000 clones, with 80% to 95% occurring only once. The sample taken for sequencing was peripheral blood. All receptors come from a man aged 50-59 years with COVID-19, enrolled during active disease. CDR3s include the opening cysteine and the closing phenylalanine or tryptophan. A D gene is named only where the DNA matches it firmly. The listing skips clone size in some rows; elsewhere it reads once, few, many or a size class.

clone_size d_call j_call v_call cdr3_length cdr3_aa cdr3_nt
NA NA TRBJ2-5 TRBV27 14 CASSFLGQQETQYF TGTGCCAGCAGTTTCCTCGGACAGCAAGAGACCCAGTACTTC
NA TRBD1 TRBJ1-1 TRBV5-1 16 CASSLGTGVMNTEAFF TGCGCCAGCAGCTTGGGGACAGGGGTTATGAACACTGAAGCTTTCTTT
NA NA TRBJ2-3 TRBV19 13 CASSSELANTQYF TGTGCCAGTAGTTCCGAACTTGCGAATACGCAGTATTTT
NA TRBD1 TRBJ1-1 TRBV6-5 14 CASRGQGGNTEAFF TGTGCCAGCAGAGGACAGGGGGGGAACACTGAAGCTTTCTTT
few NA TRBJ1-1 TRBV27 15 CASSLRDYEGTEAFF TGTGCCAGCAGTTTAAGAGACTACGAAGGCACTGAAGCTTTCTTT
once TRBD1 TRBJ2-5 TRBV9 16 CASSVEGTGVFRTQYF TGTGCCAGCAGCGTAGAGGGGACAGGGGTTTTTAGGACCCAGTACTTC
NA NA TRBJ2-5 TRBV28 13 CASSLVGAETQYF TGTGCCAGCAGTTTAGTGGGGGCCGAGACCCAGTACTTC
once TRBD2 TRBJ2-3 TRBV5-1 16 CASSLGTSGSPDTQYF TGCGCCAGCAGCCTAGGGACTAGCGGGAGCCCAGATACGCAGTATTTT
NA TRBD1 TRBJ2-7 TRBV7-8 12 CASSWGQYEQYF TGTGCCAGCAGTTGGGGACAGTACGAGCAGTACTTC
NA TRBD1 TRBJ1-2 TRBV19 13 CASSIGTVYGYTF TGTGCCAGTAGTATCGGGACAGTCTATGGCTACACCTTC
NA TRBD2 TRBJ2-2 TRBV9 15 CASSVLAGAGGELFF TGTGCCAGCAGCGTTTTAGCGGGAGCCGGCGGGGAGCTGTTTTTT
medium-sized NA TRBJ2-7 TRBV12-3/TRBV12-4 13 CASSFGSSDAQYF TGTGCCAGCAGTTTTGGCTCGTCCGATGCGCAGTACTTC
NA TRBD2 TRBJ2-5 TRBV5-1 14 CASSLAGGLETQYF TGCGCCAGCAGCTTGGCGGGAGGACTGGAGACCCAGTACTTC
NA NA TRBJ2-5 TRBV6-2/TRBV6-3 14 CASSYSGSSGTQYF TGTGCCAGCAGTTACTCAGGTAGCTCGGGGACCCAGTACTTC
few TRBD1 TRBJ1-4 TRBV7-6 15 CASSYDRGQDEKLFF TGTGCCAGCAGCTATGACAGGGGGCAAGATGAAAAACTGTTTTTT
NA NA TRBJ1-2 TRBV20-1 11 CSANPGIGYTF TGCAGTGCTAACCCAGGAATAGGCTACACCTTC
NA NA TRBJ1-2 TRBV11-3 14 CASSLSRASRGYTF TGTGCCAGCAGCTTGTCGAGGGCCTCCAGAGGCTACACCTTC
NA NA TRBJ1-6 TRBV7-9 14 CASSSGQPNSPLHF TGTGCCAGCAGCTCGGGACAACCAAATTCACCCCTCCACTTT
NA TRBD2 TRBJ2-2 TRBV2 14 CASKWSGDTGELFF TGTGCCAGCAAATGGAGCGGGGACACCGGGGAGCTGTTTTTT
NA NA TRBJ1-1 TRBV10-3 13 CAISKVGVPEAFF TGTGCCATCAGTAAGGTGGGAGTCCCTGAAGCTTTCTTT
NA TRBD1 TRBJ2-2 TRBV25-1 14 CASTSGTGAGELFF TGTGCCAGCACCAGCGGGACAGGGGCCGGGGAGCTGTTTTTT
NA NA TRBJ1-1 TRBV9 13 CASSAGLNTEAFF TGTGCCAGCAGCGCGGGTCTAAACACTGAAGCTTTCTTT
NA NA TRBJ2-1 TRBV13 15 CASSPRQPGNNEQFF TGTGCCAGCAGTCCCCGACAGCCTGGAAACAATGAGCAGTTCTTC
NA NA TRBJ2-3 TRBV7-3 14 CASSPRERTDTQYF TGTGCCAGCAGCCCCCGGGAGCGCACAGATACGCAGTATTTT
NA TRBD2 TRBJ2-5 TRBV9 14 CASSGSGVQETQYF TGTGCCAGCAGCGGAAGCGGGGTTCAAGAGACCCAGTACTTC
NA NA TRBJ1-3 TRBV28 14 CASSSRNSGNTIYF TGTGCCAGCAGTTCTAGGAACTCTGGAAACACCATATATTTT
NA NA TRBJ1-2 TRBV30 13 CAWRRQGVEGYTF TGTGCCTGGAGACGGCAGGGTGTTGAAGGCTACACCTTC
few TRBD2 TRBJ2-3 TRBV27 14 CASSFGLAGDTQYF TGTGCCAGCAGTTTCGGACTAGCGGGAGATACGCAGTATTTT
NA TRBD2 TRBJ2-5 TRBV7-2 14 CASSFGGSQETQYF TGTGCCAGCAGCTTCGGCGGGAGTCAAGAGACCCAGTACTTC
NA NA TRBJ2-2 TRBV30 14 CAWSVLAISGELFF TGTGCCTGGAGTGTGCTAGCGATAAGCGGGGAGCTGTTTTTT
NA TRBD1 TRBJ1-5 TRBV7-9 13 CASSQGGYQPQHF TGTGCCAGCAGCCAGGGGGGCTATCAGCCCCAGCATTTT
once NA TRBJ2-3 TRBV4-2 22 CASSQDHLGGQEGGPGTDTQYF TGTGCCAGCAGCCAGGACCACCTTGGGGGGCAGGAGGGAGGGCCAGGCACAGATACGCAGTATTTT
NA TRBD1 TRBJ1-2 TRBV2 14 CASSGEQGGYGYTF TGTGCCAGCAGTGGGGAACAGGGGGGGTATGGCTACACCTTC
NA NA TRBJ1-1 TRBV30 14 CAWAAQGVNTEAFF TGTGCCTGGGCCGCACAGGGAGTCAACACTGAAGCTTTCTTT
NA NA TRBJ1-2 TRBV20-1 8 CSALGYTF TGCAGTGCTTTAGGCTACACCTTC
NA TRBD1 TRBJ2-1 TRBV7-9 15 CASSLRGTDDNEQFF TGTGCCAGCAGTCTTAGAGGGACAGATGACAATGAGCAGTTCTTC
NA TRBD1 TRBJ2-7 TRBV19 13 CASSRQGASEQYF TGTGCCAGTAGTAGGCAGGGGGCGAGCGAGCAGTACTTC
NA NA TRBJ1-2 TRBV19 14 CASSIPGIPNGYTF TGTGCCAGTAGTATCCCGGGGATCCCCAATGGCTACACCTTC
NA NA TRBJ2-1 TRBV21-1 17 CASSLHRTGEFGNEQFF TGTGCCAGCAGCCTTCACCGGACAGGGGAATTTGGCAATGAGCAGTTCTTC
once NA TRBJ1-2 TRBV24-1 12 CAIQDGHYGYTF TGTGCCATCCAGGATGGGCACTATGGCTACACCTTC
NA NA TRBJ2-1 TRBV9 14 CASSVGTSYNEQFF TGTGCCAGCAGCGTAGGGACTTCCTACAATGAGCAGTTCTTC
NA TRBD2 TRBJ2-5 TRBV7-2 15 CASSLGGGQAETQYF TGTGCCAGCAGCTTAGGGGGAGGGCAGGCGGAGACCCAGTACTTC
NA TRBD1 TRBJ1-2 TRBV30 14 CAWSQGVASDGYTF TGTGCCTGGAGTCAGGGGGTGGCTTCGGATGGCTACACCTTC
NA TRBD1 TRBJ2-2 TRBV5-1 15 CASSPRDRGSGELFF TGCGCCAGCAGCCCCCGGGACAGGGGAAGCGGGGAGCTGTTTTTT
once TRBD1 TRBJ2-1 TRBV28 14 CASSLPRDRASPFF TGTGCCAGCAGTCTACCGAGGGACAGAGCTTCTCCGTTCTTC
NA NA TRBJ1-1 TRBV18 15 CASSPEGFQEGEAFF TGTGCCAGCTCACCAGAGGGATTCCAGGAGGGTGAAGCTTTCTTT
NA NA TRBJ1-5 TRBV19 13 CASSPTVNQPQHF TGTGCCAGTAGCCCGACAGTCAATCAGCCCCAGCATTTT
NA TRBD1 TRBJ1-2 TRBV30 16 CAWSGARQGDNYGYTF TGTGCCTGGAGTGGGGCGAGACAGGGGGATAACTATGGCTACACCTTC
NA TRBD1 TRBJ2-5 TRBV19 12 CASSRDRLAQYF TGTGCCAGTAGTCGGGACAGGTTGGCCCAGTACTTC
NA NA TRBJ1-2 TRBV4-1 14 CASSQVTLERGYTF TGCGCCAGCAGCCAAGTCACCCTGGAGAGGGGCTACACCTTC
NA TRBD2 TRBJ2-1 TRBV9 13 CASSLTSGSEQFF TGTGCCAGCAGCCTGACTAGCGGGAGTGAGCAGTTCTTC
NA TRBD2 TRBJ2-4 TRBV30 13 CAWRDVGGSIQYF TGTGCCTGGAGGGACGTCGGGGGGTCCATTCAGTACTTC